The subject of this entry is one T cell receptor (beta chain). Germline V gene sequence: CDR1 MNHEY, CDR2 SMNVEV (reference sequence). The CDR3 is 14 amino acids. V was trimmed by 6 bases and J by 3 bases, leaving 13 bases between them. This record comes from a study of blood T cell repertoires in COVID-19. The wider study: Spain, Italy and the United States supplied samples that represented acute and convalescent COVID-19.

Per the original methods: Using reference gene primer amplification, nucleated cell counts were estimated. TCRdb's table, derived via immunoSEQ multiplex PCR, lists solely in-frame clones and lacks some. Clonal size and the V and J genes are those of that table, whereas D and trimming came from the DNA. Among just under 150,000 clones, roughly 87% were seen once, and the ten largest hold over 0.85%. The sequence was collected from a woman aged 45 to 65 with acute or convalescent COVID-19. Specimen: peripheral blood. V and J are TRBV27 and TRBJ2-3, with D possibly matching TRBD1 (6 bases). For the CDR3, the DNA is TGTGCCAGCAGCAGAGGGGGTAGGACAGATACGCAGTATTTT. Translation: CASSRGGRTDTQYF.